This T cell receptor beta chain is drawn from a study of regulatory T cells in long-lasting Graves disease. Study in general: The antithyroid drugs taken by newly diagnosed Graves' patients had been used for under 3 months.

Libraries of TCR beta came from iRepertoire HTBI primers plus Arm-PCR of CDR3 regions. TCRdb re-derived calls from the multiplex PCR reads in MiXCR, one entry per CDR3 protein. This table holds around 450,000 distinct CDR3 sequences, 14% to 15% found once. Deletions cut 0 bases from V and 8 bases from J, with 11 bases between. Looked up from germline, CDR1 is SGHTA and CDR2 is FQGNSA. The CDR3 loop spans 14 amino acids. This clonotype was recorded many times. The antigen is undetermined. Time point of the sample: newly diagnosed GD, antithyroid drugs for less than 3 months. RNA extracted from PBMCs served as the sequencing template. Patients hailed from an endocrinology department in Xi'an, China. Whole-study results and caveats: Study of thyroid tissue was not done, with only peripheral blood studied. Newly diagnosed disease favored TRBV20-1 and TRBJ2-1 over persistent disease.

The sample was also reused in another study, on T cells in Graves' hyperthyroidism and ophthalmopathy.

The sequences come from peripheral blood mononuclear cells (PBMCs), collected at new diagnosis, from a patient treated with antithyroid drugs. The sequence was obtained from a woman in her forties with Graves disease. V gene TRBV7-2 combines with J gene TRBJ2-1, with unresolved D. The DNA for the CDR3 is TGTGCCAGCAGCTTAGCAGTCGGTGGTCATGAGCAGTTCTTC. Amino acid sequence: CASSLAVGGHEQFF.